Listed below are T cell receptor beta chains from one sample, sequenced in a study of T cells in Graves' hyperthyroidism and ophthalmopathy. One entry per CDR3 protein results from TCRdb running MiXCR on the multiplex PCR reads. The table lists some 700,000 distinct CDR3 sequences, 17% of them singletons. Sample: blood. The source is a man aged 50 or older with Graves' hyperthyroidism. CDR3s leave out the opening cysteine and the closing phenylalanine or tryptophan. The order of the fields is V gene, CDR3 protein.

v_gene: TRBV5-1
CDR3aa: ASSFTRSNEQF

v_gene: TRBV3-1
CDR3aa: ASSAGLAGVWADTQY

v_gene: TRBV27
CDR3aa: ASSLYGLSYNEQF

v_gene: TRBV5-1
CDR3aa: ASSSDLSGNTIY

v_gene: TRBV2
CDR3aa: ASSGTGSSYNEQF

v_gene: TRBV3-1
CDR3aa: ASSQELGPPQH

v_gene: TRBV5-1
CDR3aa: ASSHDRDETQY

v_gene: TRBV11-1
CDR3aa: ASSLEAWVNTEAF

v_gene: TRBV5-1
CDR3aa: ASRTAEGLWNEQF

v_gene: TRBV28
CDR3aa: ASKSGRTTDTQY

v_gene: TRBV10-3
CDR3aa: AISESNQVEQF

v_gene: TRBV12-3/TRBV12-4
CDR3aa: ASSFAGLADRNEQF

v_gene: TRBV28
CDR3aa: ASSRHGTGSYEQY

v_gene: TRBV11-1
CDR3aa: ASRGTSGSLGNDEQF

v_gene: TRBV4-1
CDR3aa: ASSHTASGKVEQF

v_gene: TRBV10-3
CDR3aa: AIRDGQSYEQY

v_gene: TRBV6-1
CDR3aa: ASKVDSGRIYEQY

v_gene: TRBV27
CDR3aa: ASSMGTVRSYEQY

v_gene: TRBV25-1
CDR3aa: ASSQTSSGRAREQY

v_gene: TRBV2
CDR3aa: ASSDIPGLAGIPNEQF